The T cell receptor (beta chain) described here comes from a study of T cells in Graves' hyperthyroidism and ophthalmopathy. The wider study: Peripheral blood collection took place at initial diagnosis, before any treatment. Study-level points and caveats: In the blood, most expanded thyroid clonotypes above 0.001 appeared as well. With a median lead of about 6.9 months before onset, the model predicted ophthalmopathy.

TCR beta CDR3 regions were amplified from RNA. Initially, a first-round RT-PCR of the TCR CDR3 employed the HTBI primer set. TCRdb passed the multiplex PCR reads through MiXCR, listing each CDR3 protein once. Of some 510,000 distinct CDR3 sequences in the sample, about a fifth were seen once. From approximately 9.5 ml of fresh peripheral blood, PBMCs were isolated. Trimming took off 0 bases at V and 9 bases at J, with 8 bases between the two ends. Per germline, CDR1 SGHAT and CDR2 FQNNGV. The CDR3 covers 12 residues. This clonotype has at least ten counts. The target antigen is unknown. The chain employs TRBV11-2 and TRBJ2-5; D uncertain. The sample was blood. This TCR came from a man in his late teens or twenties with Graves' hyperthyroidism. This CDR3 reads CASSLDRVAQYF. The DNA of the CDR3 is TGTGCCAGCAGCTTAGATCGGGTAGCCCAGTACTTC.